Listed below are T cell receptor beta chains from one sample, sequenced in a study of blood T cell repertoires in COVID-19. Some clones are missing from TCRdb's copy, which holds only in-frame ones; the method was immunoSEQ multiplex PCR. The repertoire holds around 190,000 clones, with around 80% as singletons. Sequencing was performed on peripheral blood. The receptors here all came from a human donor in a cohort sampled during active COVID-19. CDR3s include the opening cysteine and the closing phenylalanine or tryptophan. A D gene is named only where the DNA matches it firmly. The size of a clone is reported for some rows only, either as once, few or many, or as a class for expanded clones.

NA | NA | TRBJ2-7 | TRBV7-2 | CASSLGFAPTYEQYF | TGTGCCAGCAGCCTGGGCTTTGCTCCGACCTACGAGCAGTACTTC
NA | NA | TRBJ1-5 | TRBV27 | CASSLARGQPQHF | TGTGCCAGCAGTTTAGCCAGGGGACAGCCCCAGCATTTT
TRBD2 | NA | TRBJ2-5 | TRBV30 | CAWSGIAGGHQETQYF | TGTGCCTGGAGTGGAATAGCGGGAGGGCATCAGGAGACCCAGTACTTC
NA | NA | TRBJ1-4 | TRBV7-2 | CASSLAGRKNEKLFF | TGTGCCAGCAGCTTAGCAGGCAGGAAGAATGAAAAACTGTTTTTT
NA | NA | TRBJ2-4 | TRBV4-1 | CASSQGGPKNIQYF | TGCGCCAGCAGCCAAGGGGGGCCCAAAAACATTCAGTACTTC
NA | NA | TRBJ1-6 | TRBV18 | CASSRQESNSPLHF | TGTGCCAGCTCACGACAGGAATCTAATTCACCCCTCCACTTT
NA | NA | TRBJ2-1 | TRBV28 | CASSLRAYGNEQFF | TGTGCCAGCAGTTTGCGTGCCTACGGGAATGAGCAGTTCTTC
NA | NA | TRBJ1-2 | TRBV28 | CASQAGPHLTLYGYTF | TGTGCCAGCCAGGCTGGGCCCCATTTAACTCTCTATGGCTACACCTTC
NA | NA | TRBJ1-1 | TRBV5-1 | CASSSRGGSWNTEAFF | TGCGCCAGCAGCTCCCGGGGGGGTTCATGGAACACTGAAGCTTTCTTT
NA | NA | TRBJ1-1 | TRBV18 | CASSPDRYMNTEAFF | TGTGCCAGCTCACCTGACAGGTACATGAACACTGAAGCTTTCTTT
TRBD2 | few | TRBJ2-2 | TRBV30 | CAWSGGRPTGELFF | TGTGCCTGGAGTGGCGGGAGGCCCACCGGGGAGCTGTTTTTT
NA | NA | TRBJ1-2 | TRBV11-2 | CASSPVGAGYTF | TGTGCCAGCAGCCCAGTGGGAGCTGGCTACACCTTC
TRBD1 | NA | TRBJ1-4 | TRBV6-5 | CASPPDRGRIEKLFF | TGTGCCAGTCCCCCGGACAGGGGGCGGATTGAAAAACTGTTTTTT
NA | NA | TRBJ1-1 | TRBV10-1 | CASSEDSFTEAFF | TGCGCCAGCAGTGAAGACAGTTTCACTGAAGCTTTCTTT
NA | NA | TRBJ1-1 | TRBV5-6 | CASSLDPGINTEAFF | TGTGCCAGCAGCTTGGATCCGGGGATCAACACTGAAGCTTTCTTT
TRBD2 | NA | TRBJ2-3 | TRBV10-1 | CASSEGTSGKRDTQYF | TGCGCCAGCAGTGAGGGGACTAGCGGGAAGAGAGATACGCAGTATTTT
NA | NA | TRBJ2-1 | TRBV27 | CASSPAGQSYNEQFF | TGTGCCAGCAGTCCAGCAGGACAGTCTTACAATGAGCAGTTCTTC
NA | NA | TRBJ1-4 | TRBV5-5 | CASSLAEGRGEKLFF | TGTGCCAGCAGCTTGGCCGAGGGGCGGGGTGAAAAACTGTTTTTT
NA | NA | TRBJ2-2 | TRBV21-1 | CALLGRANTGELFF | TGTGCTCTGCTTGGGAGGGCCAACACCGGGGAGCTGTTTTTT
NA | NA | TRBJ1-6 | TRBV19 | CASSPSTAYNSPLHF | TGTGCCAGTAGTCCCTCGACAGCCTATAATTCACCCCTCCACTTT
NA | NA | TRBJ1-5 | TRBV27 | CASSFGQGGNQPQHF | TGTGCCAGCAGTTTTGGCCAGGGCGGCAATCAGCCCCAGCATTTT
NA | NA | TRBJ2-3 | TRBV5-6 | CASSPRGYRVRSTDTQYF | TGTGCCAGCAGCCCGAGGGGGTACAGGGTTCGAAGCACAGATACGCAGTATTTT
NA | NA | TRBJ2-5 | TRBV7-9 | CASSLMRVQETQYF | TGTGCCAGCAGCTTAATGAGGGTCCAAGAGACCCAGTACTTC
TRBD2 | NA | TRBJ2-1 | TRBV6-6 | CASSPRTSGLSYNEQFF | TGTGCCAGCAGTCCTCGGACTAGCGGCCTATCCTACAATGAGCAGTTCTTC
NA | NA | TRBJ2-1 | TRBV18 | CASSPGLRDEQFF | TGTGCCAGCTCCCCGGGACTCCGTGATGAGCAGTTCTTC
NA | NA | TRBJ2-7 | TRBV18 | CASSPRGGSYEQYF | TGTGCCAGCTCACCAAGAGGGGGATCCTACGAGCAGTACTTC
TRBD2 | NA | TRBJ2-7 | TRBV5-6 | CASSLTQVGLAGLSEQYF | TGTGCCAGCAGCTTAACTCAGGTCGGACTAGCGGGGCTTAGTGAGCAGTACTTC
TRBD2 | NA | TRBJ2-7 | TRBV10-3 | CAISETPSGRYEQYF | TGTGCCATCAGTGAGACCCCTAGCGGGAGGTACGAGCAGTACTTC
NA | NA | TRBJ1-5 | TRBV30 | CAWSVGGYRNQPQHF | TGTGCCTGGAGTGTGGGAGGGTATAGGAATCAGCCCCAGCATTTT
NA | NA | TRBJ2-1 | TRBV7-2 | CASSLGAGNSNEQFF | TGTGCCAGCAGCCTAGGGGCAGGGAACTCCAATGAGCAGTTCTTC
TRBD2 | few | TRBJ2-1 | TRBV7-9 | CASRTHSGRAYNEQFF | TGTGCCAGCAGAACCCATAGCGGGAGGGCCTACAATGAGCAGTTCTTC
TRBD2 | NA | TRBJ2-2 | TRBV27 | CASRQLAVTGELFF | TGTGCCAGCAGGCAACTAGCGGTCACCGGGGAGCTGTTTTTT
NA | once | TRBJ1-6 | TRBV27 | CASSFGARGPYNSPLHF | TGTGCCAGCAGTTTCGGCGCCAGGGGCCCCTATAATTCACCCCTCCACTTT
TRBD2 | NA | TRBJ2-2 | TRBV10-2 | CASEREKTGELFF | TGCGCCAGCGAGCGGGAGAAGACCGGGGAGCTGTTTTTT
TRBD2 | NA | TRBJ2-1 | TRBV27 | CASRLAAINEQFF | TGTGCCAGCAGGCTAGCGGCTATCAATGAGCAGTTCTTC
TRBD1 | NA | TRBJ2-7 | TRBV30 | CAWLDRGLRKQYF | TGTGCCTGGTTGGACAGGGGCCTGAGGAAGCAGTACTTC
NA | NA | TRBJ1-5 | TRBV24-1 | CATSDGTLATGAQHF | TGTGCCACCAGTGATGGGACCCTAGCGACCGGGGCCCAGCATTTT
TRBD1 | NA | TRBJ1-6 | TRBV18 | CASSPSRDRAPPLHF | TGTGCCAGCTCACCGTCCCGGGACAGGGCCCCACCCCTCCACTTT
TRBD2 | NA | TRBJ2-1 | TRBV30 | CAWSARLAGGYEQFF | TGTGCCTGGAGTGCACGACTAGCGGGAGGCTATGAGCAGTTCTTC
NA | NA | TRBJ2-1 | TRBV6-4 | CASSDSRFSYNEQFF | TGTGCCAGCAGTGACTCCCGTTTTTCCTACAATGAGCAGTTCTTC
NA | NA | TRBJ2-2 | TRBV19 | CARNFGGTGELFF | TGTGCTAGGAACTTCGGGGGAACCGGGGAGCTGTTTTTT
TRBD2 | NA | TRBJ2-2 | TRBV28 | CASSFGLAAGELFF | TGTGCCAGCAGTTTCGGGCTAGCGGCCGGGGAGCTGTTTTTT
TRBD1 | few | TRBJ1-2 | TRBV4-1 | CASSQVVGQGGEYGYTF | TGCGCCAGCAGCCAAGTCGTAGGACAGGGGGGAGAGTATGGCTACACCTTC
TRBD1 | NA | TRBJ1-5 | TRBV6-5 | CSTTGDNSNQPQHF | TGTAGTACTACAGGGGACAATAGCAATCAGCCCCAGCATTTT
NA | NA | TRBJ2-2 | TRBV21-1 | CASKIPDPPGLRVERNTGELFF | TGTGCCAGCAAAATCCCGGACCCTCCGGGACTACGAGTTGAGCGTAACACCGGGGAGCTGTTTTTT
TRBD1 | NA | TRBJ2-3 | TRBV5-1 | CASSPRQGWGTDTQYF | TGCGCCAGCAGCCCGAGACAGGGTTGGGGCACAGATACGCAGTATTTT
TRBD1 | few | TRBJ2-5 | TRBV7-2 | CASSRGQGQETQYF | TGTGCCAGCAGCCGTGGACAGGGGCAAGAGACCCAGTACTTC
NA | NA | TRBJ1-5 | TRBV30 | CAWSPGINSNQPQHF | TGTGCCTGGAGTCCGGGGATAAATAGCAATCAGCCCCAGCATTTT
NA | NA | TRBJ2-5 | TRBV7-2 | CASSQSTGYQETQYF | TGTGCCAGCAGCCAATCTACGGGGTACCAAGAGACCCAGTACTTC
TRBD2 | NA | TRBJ2-1 | TRBV14 | CASSPGLAGGSYNEQFF | TGTGCCAGCAGCCCCGGACTAGCGGGAGGCTCCTACAATGAGCAGTTCTTC
NA | once | TRBJ2-5 | TRBV6-1 | CASSEAYAQRGTQYF | TGTGCCAGCAGTGAAGCGTACGCCCAACGGGGGACCCAGTACTTC